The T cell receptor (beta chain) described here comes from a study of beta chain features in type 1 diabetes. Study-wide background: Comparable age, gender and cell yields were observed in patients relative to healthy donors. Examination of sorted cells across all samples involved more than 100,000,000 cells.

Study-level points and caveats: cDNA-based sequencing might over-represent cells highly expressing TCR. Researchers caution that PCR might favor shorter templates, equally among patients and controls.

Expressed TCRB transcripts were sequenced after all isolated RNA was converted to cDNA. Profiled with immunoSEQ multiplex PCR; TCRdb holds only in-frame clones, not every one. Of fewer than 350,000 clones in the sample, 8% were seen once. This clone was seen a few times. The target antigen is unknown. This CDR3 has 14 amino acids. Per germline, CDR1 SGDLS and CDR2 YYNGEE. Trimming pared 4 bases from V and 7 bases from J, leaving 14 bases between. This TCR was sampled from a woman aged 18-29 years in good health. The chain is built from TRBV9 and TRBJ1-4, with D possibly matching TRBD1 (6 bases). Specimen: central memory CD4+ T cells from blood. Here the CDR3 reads CASSKTGVGEKLFF. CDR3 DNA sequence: TGTGCCAGCAGCAAGACAGGCGTAGGTGAAAAACTGTTTTTT. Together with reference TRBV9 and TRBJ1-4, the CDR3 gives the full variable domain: DSGVTQTPKHLITATGQRVTLRCSPRSGDLSVYWYQQSLDQGLQFLIQYYNGEERAKGNILERFSAQQFPDLHSELNLSSLELGDSALYFCASSKTGVGEKLFFGSGTQLSVL.